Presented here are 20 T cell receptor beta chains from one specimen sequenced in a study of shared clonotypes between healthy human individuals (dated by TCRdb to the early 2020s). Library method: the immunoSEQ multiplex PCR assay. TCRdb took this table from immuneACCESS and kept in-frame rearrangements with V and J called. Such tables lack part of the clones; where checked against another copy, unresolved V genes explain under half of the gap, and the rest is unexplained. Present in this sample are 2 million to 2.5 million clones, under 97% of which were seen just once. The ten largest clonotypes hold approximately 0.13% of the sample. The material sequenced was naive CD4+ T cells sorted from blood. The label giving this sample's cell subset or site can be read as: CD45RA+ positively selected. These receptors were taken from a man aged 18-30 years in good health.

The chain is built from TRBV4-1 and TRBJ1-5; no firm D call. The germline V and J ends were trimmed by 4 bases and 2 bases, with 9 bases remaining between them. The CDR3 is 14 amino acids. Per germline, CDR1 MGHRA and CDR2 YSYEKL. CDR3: CASSPRVGNQPQHF. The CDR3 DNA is TGCGCCAGCAGCCCCCGGGTGGGCAATCAGCCCCAGCATTTT.

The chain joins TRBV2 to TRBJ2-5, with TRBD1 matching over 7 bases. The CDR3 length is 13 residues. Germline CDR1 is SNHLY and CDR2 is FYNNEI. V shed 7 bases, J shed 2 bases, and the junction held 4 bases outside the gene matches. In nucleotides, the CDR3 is TGTGCCAGCAACAGGGACAGACAAGAGACCCAGTACTTC. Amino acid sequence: CASNRDRQETQYF.

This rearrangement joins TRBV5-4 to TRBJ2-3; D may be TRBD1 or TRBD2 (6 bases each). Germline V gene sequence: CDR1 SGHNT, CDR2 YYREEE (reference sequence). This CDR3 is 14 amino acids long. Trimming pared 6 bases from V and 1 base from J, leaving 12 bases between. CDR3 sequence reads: CASTLRGGTDTQYF. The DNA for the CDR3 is TGTGCCAGCACCCTTAGGGGGGGCACAGATACGCAGTATTTT.

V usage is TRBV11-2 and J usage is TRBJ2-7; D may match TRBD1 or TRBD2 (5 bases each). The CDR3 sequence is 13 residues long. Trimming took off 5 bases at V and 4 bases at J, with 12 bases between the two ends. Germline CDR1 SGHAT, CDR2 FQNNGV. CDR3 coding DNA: TGTGCCAGCAGCCCGGGACCGCAATACGAGCAGTACTTC. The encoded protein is CASSPGPQYEQYF. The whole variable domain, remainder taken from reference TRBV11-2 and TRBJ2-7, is EAGVAQSPRYKIIEKRQSVAFWCNPISGHATLYWYQQILGQGPKLLIQFQNNGVVDDSQLPKDRFSAERLKGVDSTLKIQPAKLEDSAVYLCASSPGPQYEQYFGPGTRLTVT.

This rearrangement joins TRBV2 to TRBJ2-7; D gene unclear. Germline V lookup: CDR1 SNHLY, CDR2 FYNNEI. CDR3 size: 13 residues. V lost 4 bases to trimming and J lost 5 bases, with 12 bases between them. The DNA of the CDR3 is TGTGCCAGCAGTGCTCGCCTTCTGGACGAGCAGTACTTC. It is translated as CASSARLLDEQYF.

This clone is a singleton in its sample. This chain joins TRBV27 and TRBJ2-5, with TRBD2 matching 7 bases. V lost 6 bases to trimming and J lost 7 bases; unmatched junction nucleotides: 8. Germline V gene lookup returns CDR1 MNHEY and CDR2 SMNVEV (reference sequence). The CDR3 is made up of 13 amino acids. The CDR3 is CASRTGTGGTQYF. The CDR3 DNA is TGTGCCAGCAGAACGGGGACGGGGGGGACCCAGTACTTC.

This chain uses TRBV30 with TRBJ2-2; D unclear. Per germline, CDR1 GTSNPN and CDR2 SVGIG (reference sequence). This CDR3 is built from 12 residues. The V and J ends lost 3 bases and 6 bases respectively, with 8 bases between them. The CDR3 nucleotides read TGTGCCTGGAGGGAAGGGTCCGGGGAGCTGTTTTTT. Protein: CAWREGSGELFF.

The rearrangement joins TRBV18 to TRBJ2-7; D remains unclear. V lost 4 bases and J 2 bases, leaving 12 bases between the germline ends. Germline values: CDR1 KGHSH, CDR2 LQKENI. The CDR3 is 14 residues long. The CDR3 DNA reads TGTGCCAGCTCACACGGTAGGCTACCCTACGAGCAGTACTTC. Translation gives CASSHGRLPYEQYF. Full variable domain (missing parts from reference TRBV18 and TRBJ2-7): NAGVMQNPRHLVRRRGQEARLRCSPMKGHSHVYWYRQLPEEGLKFMVYLQKENIIDESGMPKERFSAEFPKEGPSILRIQQVVRGDSAAYFCASSHGRLPYEQYFGPGTRLTVT.

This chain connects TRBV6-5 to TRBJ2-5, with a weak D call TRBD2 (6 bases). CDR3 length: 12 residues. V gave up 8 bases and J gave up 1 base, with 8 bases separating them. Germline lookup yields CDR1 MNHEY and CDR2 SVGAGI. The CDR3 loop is CASGRRQETQYF. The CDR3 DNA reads TGTGCCAGCGGGAGGCGCCAAGAGACCCAGTACTTC.

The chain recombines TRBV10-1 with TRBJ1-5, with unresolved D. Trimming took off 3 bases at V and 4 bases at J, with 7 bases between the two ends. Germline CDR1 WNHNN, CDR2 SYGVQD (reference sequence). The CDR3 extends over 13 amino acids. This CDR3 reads CASSDSLNQPQHF. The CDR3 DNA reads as TGCGCCAGCAGTGACAGCCTAAATCAGCCCCAGCATTTT.

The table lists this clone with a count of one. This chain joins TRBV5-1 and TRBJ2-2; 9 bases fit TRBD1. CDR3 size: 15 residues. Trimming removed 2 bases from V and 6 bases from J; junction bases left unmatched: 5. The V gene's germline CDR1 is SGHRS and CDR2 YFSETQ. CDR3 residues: CASSFPGTGSGELFF. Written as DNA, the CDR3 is TGCGCCAGCAGCTTTCCCGGGACAGGGTCCGGGGAGCTGTTTTTT.

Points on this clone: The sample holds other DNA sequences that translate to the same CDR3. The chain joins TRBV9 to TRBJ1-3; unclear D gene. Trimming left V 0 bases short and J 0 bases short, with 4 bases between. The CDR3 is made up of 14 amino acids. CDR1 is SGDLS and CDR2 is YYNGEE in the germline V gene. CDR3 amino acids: CASSVGSSGNTIYF. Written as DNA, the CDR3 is TGTGCCAGCAGCGTAGGGTCCTCTGGAAACACCATATATTTT.

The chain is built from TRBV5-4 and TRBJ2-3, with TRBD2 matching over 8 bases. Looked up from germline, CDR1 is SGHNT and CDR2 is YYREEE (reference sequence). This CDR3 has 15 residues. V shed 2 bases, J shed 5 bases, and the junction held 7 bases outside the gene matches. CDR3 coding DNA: TGTGCCAGCAGCTTAGGCGGGGGGATGCTAGATACGCAGTATTTT. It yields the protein CASSLGGGMLDTQYF.

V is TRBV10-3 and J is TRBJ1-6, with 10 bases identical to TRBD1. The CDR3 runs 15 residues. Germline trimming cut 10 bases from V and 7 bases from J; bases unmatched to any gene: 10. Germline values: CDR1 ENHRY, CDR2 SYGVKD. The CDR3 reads CATKDRGLSNSPLHF. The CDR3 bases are TGTGCCACTAAAGACAGGGGGCTTTCGAATTCACCCCTCCACTTT.

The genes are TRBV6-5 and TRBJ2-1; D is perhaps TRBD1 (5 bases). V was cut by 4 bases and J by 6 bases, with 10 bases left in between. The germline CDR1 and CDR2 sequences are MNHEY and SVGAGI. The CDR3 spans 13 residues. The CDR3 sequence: CASSSRRGNEQFF. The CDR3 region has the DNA TGTGCCAGCAGTTCACGAAGGGGCAATGAGCAGTTCTTC.

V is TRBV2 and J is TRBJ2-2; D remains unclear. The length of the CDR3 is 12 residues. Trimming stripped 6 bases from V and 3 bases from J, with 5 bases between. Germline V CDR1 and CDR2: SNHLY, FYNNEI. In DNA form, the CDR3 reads TGTGCCAGCAGAAGAGACACCGGGGAGCTGTTTTTT. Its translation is CASRRDTGELFF.

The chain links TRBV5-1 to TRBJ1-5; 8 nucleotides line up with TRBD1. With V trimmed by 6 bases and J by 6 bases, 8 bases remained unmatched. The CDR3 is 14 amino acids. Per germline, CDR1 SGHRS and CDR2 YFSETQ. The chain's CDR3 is CASTLQGGSQPQHF. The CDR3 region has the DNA TGCGCCAGCACCCTACAGGGGGGAAGTCAGCCCCAGCATTTT.

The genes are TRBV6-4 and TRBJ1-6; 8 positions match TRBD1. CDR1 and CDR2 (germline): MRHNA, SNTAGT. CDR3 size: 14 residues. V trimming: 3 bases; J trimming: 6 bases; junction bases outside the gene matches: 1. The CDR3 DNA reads TGTGCCAGCAGTGAGCAGGGGGCTAATTCACCCCTCCACTTT. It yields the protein CASSEQGANSPLHF.

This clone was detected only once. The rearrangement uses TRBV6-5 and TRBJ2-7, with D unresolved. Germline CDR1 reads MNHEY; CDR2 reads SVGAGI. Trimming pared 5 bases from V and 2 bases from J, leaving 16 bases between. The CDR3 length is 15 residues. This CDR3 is CASSRAGGAPYEQYF. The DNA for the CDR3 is TGTGCCAGCAGTCGCGCTGGCGGCGCACCCTACGAGCAGTACTTC.

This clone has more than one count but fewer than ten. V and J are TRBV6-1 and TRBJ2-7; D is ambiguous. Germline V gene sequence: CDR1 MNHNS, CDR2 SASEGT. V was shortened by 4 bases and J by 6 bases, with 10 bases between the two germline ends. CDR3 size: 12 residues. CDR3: CASSVETFEQYF. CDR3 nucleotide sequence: TGTGCCAGCAGTGTGGAAACCTTCGAGCAGTACTTC.